This is a list of T cell receptor beta chains from one sample in a study of CD8 T cells in Susac syndrome. TCRdb reprocessed the immunoSEQ multiplex PCR reads with MiXCR, giving one entry per CDR3 protein. Here the sample spans around 200,000 distinct CDR3 sequences, 95% being singletons. Sequenced: CD8+ T cells from PBMCs. Source of these receptors: a human donor with Susac syndrome. Both conserved end residues are part of each CDR3. Some rows mark clone size as missing; the rest say once, few, many or name a class of expanded clone.

abundance	v_gene	CDR3aa
NA	TRBV7-2	CASSQDGNTNQPQHF
NA	TRBV25-1	CASRGEGWHQPQHF
NA	TRBV27	CASSLSTGLGHSPLHF
NA	TRBV11-2	CASSTGGYNEQFF
once	TRBV12-3/TRBV12-4	CASSPSGYSTDTQYF
NA	TRBV12-3/TRBV12-4	CASSPTGFQETQYF
NA	TRBV12-3/TRBV12-4	CASSLGGLETQYF
NA	TRBV5-1	CASSLISPPYNEQFF
NA	TRBV13	CASSLVSETNEKLFF
NA	TRBV29-1	CSVAITAFSTDTQYF
NA	TRBV3-1	CASSQEGLDFLTDTQYF
once	TRBV4-1	CASSSDRGNTEAFF
NA	TRBV2	CASRPPGQFYEQYF
NA	TRBV19	CASRSPGGYTF